This TCR beta chain originates from a study of chemoradiotherapy in HPV16-positive cancers. As for the study in general: Candidate HPV-specific clones and shared TCR motifs came from a couple of HPV16-positive patients.

Generated by immunoSEQ multiplex PCR, the TCRdb table keeps only in-frame clones and is missing some. The sample has about 4,800 clones, around 90% seen once. Overall study findings and caveats: For HPV16-positive patients, expanding HPV-responsive T cells associated with longer recurrence-free survival. Candidate HPV-specific clones and E7-related TCR motifs grew in tumor during treatment.

Samples were taken several times over chemoradiotherapy. A remark on this clone: Its antigen is not known.

The source is a human donor with HPV-associated anogenital cancer. The sequenced sample was tumor tissue, obtained from a patient who underwent chemoradiotherapy.

Written as DNA, the CDR3 is TGTGCCAGCAGTTTGTATCAGGGCCAGGGCACTGAAGCTTTCTTT. As protein: CASSLYQGQGTEAFF. The chain has TRBV27 and TRBJ1-1; TRBD1 is a possible D gene (5 bases). Trimming pared 3 bases from V and 4 bases from J, leaving 15 bases between. The CDR3 is made up of 15 amino acids. The germline gives CDR1 MNHEY, CDR2 SMNVEV (reference sequence).